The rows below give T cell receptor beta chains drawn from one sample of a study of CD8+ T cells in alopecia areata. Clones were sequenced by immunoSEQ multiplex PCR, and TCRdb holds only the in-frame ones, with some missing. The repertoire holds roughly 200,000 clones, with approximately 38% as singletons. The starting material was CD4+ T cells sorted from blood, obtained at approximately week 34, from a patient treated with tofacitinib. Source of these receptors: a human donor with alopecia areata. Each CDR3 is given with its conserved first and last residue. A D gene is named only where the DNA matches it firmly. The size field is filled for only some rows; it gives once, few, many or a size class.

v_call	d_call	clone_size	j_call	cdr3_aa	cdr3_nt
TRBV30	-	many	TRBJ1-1	CAWSVLRSDRPNTEAFF	TGTGCCTGGAGTGTTCTTCGATCGGACAGACCGAACACTGAAGCTTTCTTT
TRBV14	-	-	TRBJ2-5	CASSQLRYETQYF	TGTGCCAGCAGCCAATTGCGGTACGAGACCCAGTACTTC
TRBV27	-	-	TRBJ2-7	CASSSSGAPREQYF	TGTGCCAGCAGTTCCTCGGGGGCCCCCAGGGAGCAGTACTTC
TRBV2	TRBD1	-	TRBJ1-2	CASSQIRDSAGYTF	TGTGCCAGCAGCCAAATCCGGGACAGCGCGGGCTACACCTTC
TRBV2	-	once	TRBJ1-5	CASRPAGDQPQHF	TGTGCCAGCAGGCCGGCAGGGGATCAGCCCCAGCATTTT
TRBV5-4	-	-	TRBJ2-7	CASSLAAVGATYEQYF	TGTGCCAGCAGCTTGGCCGCGGTCGGTGCCACCTACGAGCAGTACTTC
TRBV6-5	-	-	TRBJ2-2	CASSPPGPLTGELFF	TGTGCCAGCAGTCCACCGGGACCCCTCACCGGGGAGCTGTTTTTT
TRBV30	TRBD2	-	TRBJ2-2	CAWRGTSTGELFF	TGTGCCTGGAGGGGGACTAGCACCGGGGAGCTGTTTTTT
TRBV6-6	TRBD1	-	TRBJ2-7	CASSYLGTGGDEQYF	TGTGCCAGCAGCTACCTTGGGACAGGGGGCGACGAGCAGTACTTC
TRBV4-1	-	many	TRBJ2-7	CASSQVFAGEGQGEQYF	TGCGCCAGCAGCCAAGTCTTCGCGGGGGAGGGCCAGGGGGAGCAGTACTTC
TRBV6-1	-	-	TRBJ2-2	CASRVADTGELFF	TGTGCCAGCAGGGTTGCGGACACCGGGGAGCTGTTTTTT
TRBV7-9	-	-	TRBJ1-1	CASSLAADTEAFF	TGTGCCAGCAGCTTAGCGGCGGACACTGAAGCTTTCTTT
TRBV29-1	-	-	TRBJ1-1	CSVEVSDPEAFF	TGCAGCGTTGAAGTCTCCGACCCTGAAGCTTTCTTT
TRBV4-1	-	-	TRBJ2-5	CASSSRGSGETQYF	TGCGCCAGCAGCTCCCGGGGGTCGGGAGAGACCCAGTACTTC
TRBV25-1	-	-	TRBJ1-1	CASSERAGRNEAFF	TGTGCCAGCAGTGAGCGGGCAGGCCGAAATGAAGCTTTCTTT
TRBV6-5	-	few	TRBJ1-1	CASSYQGFGTEAFF	TGTGCCAGCAGTTACCAGGGCTTTGGCACTGAAGCTTTCTTT
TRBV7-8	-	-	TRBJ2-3	CASSLQLTDTQYF	TGTGCCAGCAGCTTACAGTTAACAGATACGCAGTATTTT
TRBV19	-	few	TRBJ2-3	CASKVTGRITDTQYF	TGTGCCAGTAAGGTCACAGGGAGAATCACAGATACGCAGTATTTT
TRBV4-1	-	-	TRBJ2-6	CASSQNIESSGANVLTF	TGCGCCAGCAGCCAGAACATCGAGAGCTCTGGGGCCAACGTCCTGACTTTC
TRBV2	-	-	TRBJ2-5	CASTTGLPPETQYF	TGTGCCAGCACCACTGGACTACCTCCGGAGACCCAGTACTTC
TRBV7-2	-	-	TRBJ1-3	CASSLAGSGNTIYF	TGTGCCAGCAGCTTAGCGGGGTCTGGAAACACCATATATTTT
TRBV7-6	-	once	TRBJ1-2	CASSSLRGRYTF	TGTGCCAGCAGCTCCCTGCGGGGACGCTACACCTTC
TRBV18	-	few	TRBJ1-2	CASSPGGGTDYGYTF	TGTGCCAGCTCCCCCGGGGGAGGGACGGACTATGGCTACACCTTC
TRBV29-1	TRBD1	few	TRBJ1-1	CSVESDRGTEAFF	TGCAGCGTTGAATCGGACAGGGGTACTGAAGCTTTCTTT
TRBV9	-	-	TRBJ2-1	CASSVLGLHEQFF	TGTGCCAGCAGCGTACTGGGTTTACATGAGCAGTTCTTC
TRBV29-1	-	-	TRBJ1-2	CSVELNYGYTF	TGCAGCGTTGAATTAAACTATGGCTACACCTTC
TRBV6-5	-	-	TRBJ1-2	CASSDTFNYGYTF	TGTGCCAGCAGTGACACCTTTAACTATGGCTACACCTTC
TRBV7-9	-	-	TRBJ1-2	CASSLPTLTVGYTF	TGTGCCAGCAGCTTACCGACCTTGACAGTCGGCTACACCTTC
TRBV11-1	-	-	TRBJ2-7	CASSLAQSYEQYF	TGTGCCAGCAGCTTAGCACAGTCCTACGAGCAGTACTTC
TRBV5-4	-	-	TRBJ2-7	CASSLATSRRGYEQYF	TGTGCCAGCAGCTTGGCTACGAGCAGAAGGGGGTACGAGCAGTACTTC
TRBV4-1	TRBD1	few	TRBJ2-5	CASSQQQGMKTQYF	TGCGCCAGCAGCCAGCAACAGGGGATGAAGACCCAGTACTTC
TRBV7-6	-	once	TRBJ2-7	CASSLSPVLSSYEQYF	TGTGCCAGCAGCTTATCACCAGTCCTGAGCTCCTACGAGCAGTACTTC
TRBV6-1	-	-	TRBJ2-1	CASSGPTSSVPLGWSEQFF	TGTGCCAGCAGTGGTCCTACTTCCAGCGTTCCTCTCGGGTGGAGTGAGCAGTTCTTC
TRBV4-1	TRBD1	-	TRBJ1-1	CASSRDREGDTEAFF	TGCGCCAGCAGCCGGGACAGGGAGGGGGACACTGAAGCTTTCTTT
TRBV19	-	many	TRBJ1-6	CASRGNWDSPLHF	TGTGCCAGTAGGGGGAATTGGGATTCACCCCTCCACTTT
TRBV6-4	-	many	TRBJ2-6	CASSEGQAGANVLTF	TGTGCCAGCAGTGAAGGCCAGGCTGGGGCCAACGTCCTGACTTTC
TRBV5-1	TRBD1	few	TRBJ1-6	CASSLRDRGPNGSPLHF	TGCGCCAGCAGCCTCCGGGACAGAGGGCCCAACGGTTCACCCCTCCACTTT
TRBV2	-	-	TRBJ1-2	CASGNLGGYTF	TGTGCCAGCGGTAATCTGGGTGGCTACACCTTC
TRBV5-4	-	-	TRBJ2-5	CASSVQETQYF	TGTGCCAGCAGCGTGCAAGAGACCCAGTACTTC
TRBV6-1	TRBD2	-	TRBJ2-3	CASRTSATDTQYF	TGTGCCAGCAGAACTAGCGCAACAGATACGCAGTATTTT
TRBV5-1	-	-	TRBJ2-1	CASSLDSEQFF	TGCGCCAGCAGCTTGGATAGTGAGCAGTTCTTC
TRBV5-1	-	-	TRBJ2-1	CASSLARGEQFF	TGCGCCAGCAGCTTGGCTCGCGGGGAGCAGTTCTTC